Listed below are T cell receptor beta chains from one sample, sequenced in a study of OX40 agonist ivuxolimab in advanced cancers. TCRdb's table, derived via immunoSEQ multiplex PCR, lists solely in-frame clones and lacks some. The data contain about 72,000 clones, approximately 92% of them singletons. The sequences come from CD4+ or CD8+ T cells sorted from blood, collected in a trial of the OX40 agonist ivuxolimab. These receptors all stem from an adult with an advanced solid tumor such as melanoma, head and neck, liver or kidney cancer. The conserved cysteine and the conserved F or W are not part of the CDR3 here. Fields, in order: V gene, clone size, J gene, CDR3 protein. The size of a clone is reported for some rows only, either as once, few or many, or as a class for expanded clones.

TRBV5-6	.	TRBJ1-6	ASSLGSIFNSPLH
TRBV5-4	.	TRBJ1-2	ASSLAGLSGYT
TRBV28	once	TRBJ1-2	ASSVGTGDSDGYT
TRBV2	.	TRBJ1-2	ASSEQRANYGYT
TRBV9	once	TRBJ2-7	ASSVGQGASYEQY
TRBV6-4	once	TRBJ2-1	ASSDSRGGALNEQF
TRBV13	.	TRBJ2-5	ASSSLIEGSSRETQY
TRBV11-3	few	TRBJ2-1	ASSSYRDWNEQF
TRBV6-1	.	TRBJ1-2	ASSEGGGYGYT
TRBV5-1	.	TRBJ2-1	ASSLALAGPYNEQF
TRBV19	.	TRBJ2-1	ASTGRDRGHNEQF
TRBV28	.	TRBJ2-2	ASSLSWKAGELF
TRBV7-2	.	TRBJ1-5	ASSLKGLGQPQH